The 9 T cell receptor beta chains presented below share a single source sample, sequenced in a study of siplizumab effects on memory and regulatory T cells. Measured with immunoSEQ multiplex PCR; TCRdb has only the in-frame clones, and not every one. This sample has about 100,000 clones, with about nine tenths found just once. The sample comprised non-Treg CD4+ T cells sorted from blood. Receptors were obtained from a human donor in good health.

The genes are TRBV28 and TRBJ2-5, with TRBD1 matching over 10 bases. This CDR3 has 14 amino acids. Germline V lookup: CDR1 MDHEN, CDR2 SYDVKM. V dropped 5 bases and J dropped 5; count of bases not matched to a gene: 5. CDR3 sequence reads: CASSGQGGGETQYF. The CDR3 DNA is TGTGCCAGCAGTGGACAGGGGGGCGGGGAGACCCAGTACTTC.

V is TRBV5-1 and J is TRBJ2-5; 9 bases are a match to TRBD2. With 4 bases clipped from V and 2 bases from J, the junction kept 6 bases outside the gene matches. The CDR3 spans 15 residues. Germline V gene lookup returns CDR1 SGHRS and CDR2 YFSETQ. CDR3 DNA: TGCGCCAGCAGCATAGGGACTAGCTTACAAGAGACCCAGTACTTC. It codes for CASSIGTSLQETQYF.

The rearrangement joins TRBV7-2 to TRBJ2-1, with a weak D call TRBD1 (6 bases). This CDR3 has 17 amino acids. With 5 bases removed from V and 1 base from J, the gap between germline ends came to 18 bases. Germline V lookup: CDR1 SGHTA, CDR2 FQGNSA. CDR3 sequence (DNA): TGTGCCAGCAGCGACAGGTGGAGGCAGGGGTCCTACAATGAGCAGTTCTTC. This sequence encodes CASSDRWRQGSYNEQFF.

The genes are TRBV18 and TRBJ2-2; D gene unclear. Per germline, CDR1 KGHSH and CDR2 LQKENI. This CDR3 is built from 15 residues. V lost 0 bases and J 1 base, leaving 6 bases between the germline ends. The CDR3 DNA reads as TGTGCCAGCTCACCACCTACCCTGAACACCGGGGAGCTGTTTTTT. It is translated as CASSPPTLNTGELFF.

The V call is TRBV30, the J call TRBJ2-7; perhaps TRBD2 as D (5 bases). The CDR3 spans 14 residues. The germline V and J ends were trimmed by 4 bases and 0 bases, with 13 bases remaining between them. Germline V lookup: CDR1 GTSNPN, CDR2 SVGIG (reference sequence). The CDR3 DNA reads as TGTGCCTGGAAGGCCTCTCGGGGCTCCTACGAGCAGTACTTC. Its translation: CAWKASRGSYEQYF.

This clone was seen more than once but under ten times. The V and J genes are TRBV7-6 and TRBJ2-2, with 14 bases aligning to TRBD2. The CDR3 totals 18 residues. The J segment lost 7 bases and the V segment lost 4 bases, leaving 11 bases of the junction unmatched. The germline CDR1 and CDR2 sequences are SGHVS and FNYEAQ. CDR3 residues: CASSYSPGLAGGDGELFF. The CDR3 nucleotides read TGTGCCAGCAGCTACTCGCCAGGACTAGCGGGAGGTGACGGGGAGCTGTTTTTT.

The chain combines TRBV6-5 with TRBJ2-7; no definite D call. This CDR3 is built from 16 residues. Trimming pared 0 bases from V and 0 bases from J, leaving 12 bases between. Germline V gives CDR1 MNHEY, CDR2 SVGAGI. In DNA, the CDR3 is TGTGCCAGCAGTTACTCGAGTTGGGTGAGCTCCTACGAGCAGTACTTC. Residues: CASSYSSWVSSYEQYF.

This clone was seen only a few times. The identical CDR3 is also encoded by other nucleotide sequences in the sample. The chain joins TRBV10-3 to TRBJ1-2; no reliable D call. Trimming removed 0 bases at V and 2 bases at J, with 1 base between. The CDR3 has 12 residues. The germline V gene encodes CDR1 ENHRY and CDR2 SYGVKD. In nucleotides, the CDR3 is TGTGCCATCAGTGAGTCGAACTATGGCTACACCTTC. Translation: CAISESNYGYTF.

The genes are TRBV2 and TRBJ1-5, with a tentative D call TRBD1 (6 bases). Germline V gives CDR1 SNHLY, CDR2 FYNNEI. V was cut by 6 bases and J by 6 bases, with 12 bases left in between. CDR3 size: 13 residues. CDR3 protein: CASRRGVGQPQHF. CDR3 coding DNA: TGTGCCAGCAGGAGGGGGGTTGGTCAGCCCCAGCATTTT. Supplemented by reference TRBV2 and TRBJ1-5, the full variable domain reads EPEVTQTPSHQVTQMGQEVILRCVPISNHLYFYWYRQILGQKVEFLVSFYNNEISEKSEIFDDQFSVERPDGSNFTLKIRSTKLEDSAMYFCASRRGVGQPQHFGDGTRLSIL.